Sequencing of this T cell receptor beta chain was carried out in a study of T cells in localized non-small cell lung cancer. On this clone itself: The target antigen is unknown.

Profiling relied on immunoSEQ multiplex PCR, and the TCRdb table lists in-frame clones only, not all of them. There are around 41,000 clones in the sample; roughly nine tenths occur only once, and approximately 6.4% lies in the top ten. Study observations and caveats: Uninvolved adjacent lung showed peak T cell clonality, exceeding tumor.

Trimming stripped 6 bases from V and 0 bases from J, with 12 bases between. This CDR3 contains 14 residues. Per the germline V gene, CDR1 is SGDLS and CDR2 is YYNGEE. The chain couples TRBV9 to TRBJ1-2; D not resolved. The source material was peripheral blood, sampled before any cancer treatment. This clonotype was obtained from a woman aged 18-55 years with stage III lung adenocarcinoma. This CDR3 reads CASTPGQSNYGYTF. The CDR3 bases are TGTGCCAGCACCCCTGGGCAGTCTAACTATGGCTACACCTTC.